One sample yielded the 29 T cell receptor beta chains listed below, sequenced in a study of blood T cell repertoires in COVID-19. Clones were read by immunoSEQ multiplex PCR, and TCRdb kept only the in-frame ones, dropping some. The sample includes roughly 73,000 clones, more than 75% seen only once; the top ten take 1.3% to 1.5%. Sequenced sample: peripheral blood. Source of these receptors: a man aged 50-60 years with acute or convalescent COVID-19.

J is TRBJ1-5 and V is TRBV30; no reliable D call. With 2 bases removed from V and 7 bases from J, the gap between germline ends came to 12 bases. The germline gives CDR1 GTSNPN, CDR2 SVGIG (reference sequence). The CDR3 has 13 residues. CDR3 sequence (DNA): TGTGCCTGGAGTAAGCGGGAACAACAGCCCCAGCATTTT. Amino acids: CAWSKREQQPQHF.

This clone is a singleton in its sample. The rearrangement joins TRBV28 to TRBJ2-3; 10 nucleotides match TRBD2. CDR1 and CDR2 from the germline V gene are MDHEN and SYDVKM. This CDR3 has 16 amino acids. J was trimmed by 6 bases and V by 2 bases; bases with no gene match: 8. The CDR3 protein is CASSLSRLAGVDTQYF. The CDR3 DNA sequence: TGTGCCAGCAGTTTAAGTAGGCTAGCGGGAGTGGATACGCAGTATTTT.

This chain connects TRBV30 to TRBJ2-3; 8 bases fit TRBD1. J was trimmed by 3 bases and V by 2 bases; bases with no gene match: 4. The germline gives CDR1 GTSNPN, CDR2 SVGIG (reference sequence). This CDR3 is built from 14 residues. This chain's CDR3 is CAWSRTGSTDTQYF. The CDR3 region has the DNA TGTGCCTGGAGTAGGACAGGGTCTACAGATACGCAGTATTTT.

The rearrangement uses TRBV6-5 and TRBJ2-2; 8 bases line up with TRBD2. Trimming cost V 6 bases and J 6 bases; bases outside gene matches: 6. The germline CDR1 and CDR2 sequences are MNHEY and SVGAGI. This CDR3 is built from 14 residues. CDR3 nucleotides: TGTGCCAGCAGGTTTAGCGGGAAGGCCGGGGAGCTGTTTTTT. Residues: CASRFSGKAGELFF.

The chain recombines TRBV24-1 with TRBJ2-1, with no clear D. The CDR3 extends over 14 amino acids. V dropped 0 bases and J dropped 6 bases, with 8 bases sitting between them. Germline assignment: CDR1 KGHDR and CDR2 SFDVKD. The CDR3 nucleotides read TGTGCCACCAGTGATTTGCTTAGAATCAATGAGCAGTTCTTC. Amino acids: CATSDLLRINEQFF.

The rearrangement links TRBV9 to TRBJ1-1; D uncertain. V was shortened by 4 bases and J by 5 bases, with 12 bases between the two germline ends. From germline, CDR1 is SGDLS and CDR2 YYNGEE. CDR3 length: 13 amino acids. CDR3 nucleotide sequence: TGTGCCAGCAGCCCAACGGGAGGGACTGAAGCTTTCTTT. This translates into CASSPTGGTEAFF.

This clone was counted once. V is TRBV25-1 and J is TRBJ2-3, with D hard to call. This CDR3 is built from 13 residues. Per the germline V gene, CDR1 is MGHDK and CDR2 is SYGVNS. V was clipped by 4 bases and J by 2 bases, with 7 bases between them. The CDR3 coding sequence is TGTGCCAGCAGTGGATACAACACAGATACGCAGTATTTT. Protein: CASSGYNTDTQYF.

This chain connects TRBV20-1 to TRBJ2-1, with 10 bases that match TRBD2. The CDR3 is 14 amino acids. CDR1 DFQATT and CDR2 SNEGSKA come from the germline V gene (reference sequence). The J segment lost 3 bases and the V segment lost 3 bases, leaving 2 bases of the junction unmatched. The CDR3 reads CSASASGSYNEQFF. CDR3 nucleotide sequence: TGCAGTGCTAGTGCTAGCGGGAGCTACAATGAGCAGTTCTTC.

V is TRBV7-3 and J is TRBJ1-1; the D is unclear. V was pared by 0 bases and J by 1 base, with 15 bases between. The CDR3 covers 17 residues. In germline, CDR1 is SGHTA, CDR2 FQGTGA. The CDR3 nucleotides read TGTGCCAGCAGCTTAACCTCTGGGCAGGTCTGGAACACTGAAGCTTTCTTT. It specifies CASSLTSGQVWNTEAFF.

The V and J genes are TRBV24-1 and TRBJ2-3; a possible D gene is TRBD1 (5 bases). Per germline, CDR1 KGHDR and CDR2 SFDVKD. V dropped 4 bases and J dropped 1 base, with 17 bases sitting between them. This CDR3 is 17 amino acids long. The CDR3 nucleotides read TGTGCCACCAGTGACCTACCAAGGGGCGCACGCACAGATACGCAGTATTTT. This gives the protein CATSDLPRGARTDTQYF.

The genes are TRBV25-1 and TRBJ1-1; no firm D call. The germline gives CDR1 MGHDK, CDR2 SYGVNS. The CDR3 has 13 amino acids. V was cut by 0 bases and J by 10 bases, with 12 bases left in between. The CDR3 DNA reads TGTGCCAGCAGTGAATACCTCCATCGGGGAGCTTTCTTT. Its translation is CASSEYLHRGAFF.

The count of this clone is one. This chain joins TRBV28 and TRBJ1-5, with D possibly being TRBD1 (5 bases). The CDR3 loop spans 12 amino acids. Germline loops: CDR1 MDHEN, CDR2 SYDVKM. Trimming took off 5 bases at V and 5 bases at J, with 7 bases between the two ends. CDR3 residues: CASSPGYQPQHF. As DNA, the CDR3 is TGTGCCAGCAGTCCAGGGTATCAGCCCCAGCATTTT.

This clone was recorded once. V is TRBV7-9 and J is TRBJ2-7; unclear D gene. The CDR3 runs to 13 residues. Germline CDR1 is SEHNR and CDR2 is FQNEAQ (reference sequence). V dropped 1 base and J dropped 7 bases, with 11 bases sitting between them. This CDR3 is CASSLGSSWEQYF. The CDR3 DNA is TGTGCCAGCAGCTTAGGGTCCAGTTGGGAGCAGTACTTC.

The CDR3 is CSAIVANGYTF. The CDR3 DNA is TGCAGTGCTATAGTCGCAAATGGCTACACCTTC. The chain is built from TRBV20-1 and TRBJ1-2, with D unresolved. Trimming removed 4 bases from V and 6 bases from J, with 9 bases in between. The CDR3 is 11 residues long. The germline V gene encodes CDR1 DFQATT and CDR2 SNEGSKA (reference sequence).

This chain uses TRBV27 with TRBJ2-3; possibly TRBD2 for D (5 bases). The CDR3 runs to 15 residues. V was shortened by 3 bases and J by 2 bases, with 12 bases between the two germline ends. Germline values: CDR1 MNHEY, CDR2 SMNVEV (reference sequence). The CDR3 coding sequence is TGTGCCAGCAGTTTCTTCGGGGTACACACAGATACGCAGTATTTT. This encodes CASSFFGVHTDTQYF.

The chain carries TRBV20-1 and TRBJ1-5, with D possibly being TRBD1 (6 bases). Looked up from germline, CDR1 is DFQATT and CDR2 is SNEGSKA (reference sequence). Trimming removed 3 bases from V and 6 bases from J, with 21 bases in between. The CDR3 is 16 residues long. CDR3 coding DNA: TGCAGTGCTAGTCCTGGGGGCGCGCCTTTCGGTCAGCCCCAGCATTTT. Residues: CSASPGGAPFGQPQHF.

The V call is TRBV6-5, the J call TRBJ2-1; D may be TRBD1 (5 bases). Germline lookup yields CDR1 MNHEY and CDR2 SVGAGI. Trimming pared 5 bases from V and 1 base from J, leaving 9 bases between. There are 14 residues in the CDR3. The DNA of the CDR3 is TGTGCCAGCAGTCCACGACAGTCCTACAATGAGCAGTTCTTC. Translating gives CASSPRQSYNEQFF.

J is TRBJ1-4 and V is TRBV30; TRBD1 matches 9 bases. The trim removed 2 bases at V and 7 bases at J, leaving 8 bases unmatched. This CDR3 region has 15 residues. Germline V gene data show CDR1 as GTSNPN and CDR2 as SVGIG (reference sequence). The DNA for the CDR3 is TGTGCCTGGAGTCGTACAGGGGGCGCGGGTGAAAAACTGTTTTTT. It encodes CAWSRTGGAGEKLFF. Full variable domain (remainder filled in from reference TRBV30 and TRBJ1-4): SQTIHQWPATLVQPVGSPLSLECTVEGTSNPNLYWYRQAAGRGLQLLFYSVGIGQISSEVPQNLSASRPQDRQFILSSKKLLLSDSGFYLCAWSRTGGAGEKLFFGSGTQLSVL.

CDR3 nucleotides: TGTGCCAGCAGTTTAATCCGGGGACAGGGGCCGCCCCAGCATTTT. Translating it yields CASSLIRGQGPPQHF. The rearrangement joins TRBV27 to TRBJ1-5; 10 bases line up with TRBD1. The CDR3 covers 15 residues. CDR1 and CDR2 (germline): MNHEY, SMNVEV (reference sequence). The trim removed 2 bases at V and 9 bases at J, leaving 7 bases unmatched.

The chain couples TRBV11-2 to TRBJ2-7; unclear D gene. This CDR3 has 13 residues. The germline gives CDR1 SGHAT, CDR2 FQNNGV. V lost 1 base, J lost 7 bases, and 11 bases lay in between. This CDR3 reads CASSLGAAYEQYF. CDR3 nucleotides: TGTGCCAGCAGCTTAGGGGCAGCATATGAGCAGTACTTC. The variable domain in full, completed from reference TRBV11-2 and TRBJ2-7, reads EAGVAQSPRYKIIEKRQSVAFWCNPISGHATLYWYQQILGQGPKLLIQFQNNGVVDDSQLPKDRFSAERLKGVDSTLKIQPAKLEDSAVYLCASSLGAAYEQYFGPGTRLTVT.

A single count supports this clone. The rearrangement uses TRBV4-3 and TRBJ1-2; perhaps TRBD1 as D (5 bases). V was cut by 4 bases and J by 4 bases, with 10 bases left in between. The CDR3 is made up of 13 amino acids. CDR1 is LGHNA and CDR2 is YSLEER in the germline V gene. The CDR3 loop is CASSPDILYGYTF. DNA for the CDR3: TGCGCCAGCAGCCCGGACATCCTCTATGGCTACACCTTC.

Turning to this clone: Other DNA variants within this sample encode the same CDR3. This chain joins TRBV4-3 and TRBJ2-1; 10 bases are a match to TRBD2. After removal of 2 bases from V and 6 bases from J, the junction contained 4 bases not matched to a gene. The CDR3 is 15 residues long. Germline V gives CDR1 LGHNA, CDR2 YSLEER. The DNA of the CDR3 is TGCGCCAGCAGCCAACCTAGCGGGGGAGTCAATGAGCAGTTCTTC. Protein sequence: CASSQPSGGVNEQFF.

CDR3 bases: TGTGCCAGCAGCGGAGAGGGTATTAAGGGAAACACCATATATTTT. This translates into CASSGEGIKGNTIYF. This chain joins TRBV7-9 and TRBJ1-3; D not resolved. CDR1 SEHNR and CDR2 FQNEAQ come from the germline V gene (reference sequence). This CDR3 is 15 amino acids long. Deletions cut 5 bases from V and 4 bases from J, with 15 bases between.

CDR3 nucleotides: TGTGCCAGCAGTTACCGGACTAGCGGGGGGTACTCTGGGGCCAACGTCCTGACTTTC. It encodes CASSYRTSGGYSGANVLTF. The chain uses TRBV6-2 or TRBV6-3 and TRBJ2-6; 14 positions agree with TRBD2. CDR3 length: 19 residues. V lost 2 bases and J lost 0; bases outside the gene matches: 3. The V gene's germline CDR1 is MNHEY and CDR2 SVGEGT.

V usage is TRBV11-2 and J usage is TRBJ2-1; 10 positions agree with TRBD2. Germline V gene data show CDR1 as SGHAT and CDR2 as FQNNGV. V was pared by 7 bases and J by 6 bases, with 12 bases of the junction left unmatched. The CDR3 is 16 residues long. Here the CDR3 DNA reads TGTGCCAGCACCCCTATGATACTAGCGGGAACCAATGAGCAGTTCTTC. It codes for CASTPMILAGTNEQFF.

The V gene is TRBV27, the J gene TRBJ2-3, with TRBD2 matching over 12 bases. Per germline, CDR1 MNHEY and CDR2 SMNVEV (reference sequence). The CDR3 sequence is 17 residues long. V trimming: 0 bases; J trimming: 1 base; junction bases outside the gene matches: 2. CDR3 protein: CASSLSRLAGGTDTQYF. The CDR3 bases are TGTGCCAGCAGTTTATCGCGACTAGCGGGAGGCACAGATACGCAGTATTTT.

The chain's CDR3 is CASSPWPPPGEDQPQHF. The CDR3, as DNA: TGTGCCAGTAGTCCCTGGCCCCCCCCGGGAGAGGATCAGCCCCAGCATTTT. The V call is TRBV19, the J call TRBJ1-5, with D unclear. The CDR3 has 17 amino acids. The germline gives CDR1 LNHDA, CDR2 SQIVND (reference sequence). Trimming removed 5 bases from V and 5 bases from J, with 22 bases in between. Filled out from reference TRBV19 and TRBJ1-5, the complete variable domain reads DGGITQSPKYLFRKEGQNVTLSCEQNLNHDAMYWYRQDPGQGLRLIYYSQIVNDFQKGDIAEGYSVSREKKESFPLTVTSAQKNPTAFYLCASSPWPPPGEDQPQHFGDGTRLSIL.

The gene calls are TRBV7-8 and TRBJ1-1, with 7 bases identical to TRBD1. Germline CDR1 reads SGHVS; CDR2 reads FQNEAQ. The CDR3 sequence is 14 residues long. V gave up 2 bases and J gave up 4 bases; unmatched junction bases: 4. The CDR3 DNA reads TGTGCCAGCAGCTTATCCGCAGGGGGCACTGAAGCTTTCTTT. Amino acids: CASSLSAGGTEAFF.

A few counts support this clone. This chain joins TRBV2 and TRBJ1-5; 9 nucleotides agree with TRBD1. The trim removed 6 bases at V and 5 bases at J, leaving 5 bases unmatched. CDR3 length equals 14 residues. The germline V gene encodes CDR1 SNHLY and CDR2 FYNNEI. The CDR3 coding sequence is TGTGCCAGCAGCGCTACAGGGGGCTATCAGCCCCAGCATTTT. As protein: CASSATGGYQPQHF.